Each of the 17 T cell receptor beta chains below was sequenced from the same sample in a study of T cells in Graves' hyperthyroidism and ophthalmopathy (dated by TCRdb to between 2018 and 2020). The library was obtained by multiplex PCR. Sequencing instrument: Illumina HiSeq 2000. The TCR beta CDR3 regions were amplified from the RNA transcripts. The TCR CDR3 was subjected to a first round of RT-PCR using the HTBI primer set and the Qiagen OneStep RT-PCR kit. The public reads were quality trimmed at Q25 with fastp and then assembled into clones with MiXCR by TCRdb, keeping productive beta chains. Duplicate CDR3 protein sequences are folded into a single record with the most common DNA and genes. This sample comprises 380,000 or so distinct CDR3 sequences, approximately 13% of them detected only once. The ten largest account for around 24% of the sample. The specimen sequenced was blood. These receptors were collected from a woman in her 30s with Graves' hyperthyroidism.

The sample holds many counts of this clonotype. The V and J genes are TRBV6-5 and TRBJ1-5; D uncertain. The CDR3 is 13 amino acids. CDR1 and CDR2 from the germline V gene are MNHEY and SVGAGI. V was clipped by 1 base and J by 5 bases, with 6 bases between them. CDR3 nucleotides: TGTGCCAGCAGTTACTTTCCGGATCAGCCCCAGCATTTT. This encodes CASSYFPDQPQHF.

A few counts support this clonotype. A much larger clone differs by one base, so this may be a read error. The genes are TRBV20-1 and TRBJ2-3; 7 bases fit TRBD1. Trimming took 3 bases from V and 7 from J; bases not matched to a gene: 13. This CDR3 region has 15 residues. Germline CDR1 reads DFQATT; CDR2 reads SNEGSKA (reference sequence). The CDR3 coding sequence is TGCAGTGCTAGGGGGGCCAGGGGGAAGGAACATACGCAGTATTTT. It translates to CSARGARGKEHTQYF.

This clonotype was seen many times. V usage is TRBV20-1 and J usage is TRBJ2-3; 11 bases agree with TRBD1. The CDR3 is made up of 12 amino acids. In germline, CDR1 is DFQATT, CDR2 SNEGSKA (reference sequence). The CDR3 region is CSVGDRGDTQYF. In DNA, the CDR3 is TGCAGCGTAGGGGACAGGGGGGATACGCAGTATTTT.

This clonotype has a count of ten or more. The chain joins TRBV6-1 to TRBJ2-7; 9 bases match TRBD2. Germline lookup yields CDR1 MNHNS and CDR2 SASEGT. The J segment lost 2 bases and the V segment lost 6 bases, leaving 8 bases of the junction unmatched. The CDR3 is 15 residues long. Written as DNA, the CDR3 is TGTGCCAGCAGCCCCGGACTAGCGATAACCTACGAGCAGTACTTC. Residues: CASSPGLAITYEQYF.

The chain employs TRBV3-1 and TRBJ2-7; unclear D gene. CDR3 length equals 14 residues. Trimming left V 3 bases short and J 2 bases short, with 11 bases between. Per germline, CDR1 LGHDT and CDR2 YNNKEL (reference sequence). CDR3 DNA sequence: TGTGCCAGCAGCCACAGCGACGGCACCTACGAGCAGTACTTC. Protein: CASSHSDGTYEQYF.

Many counts were recorded for this clonotype. The J gene is TRBJ1-5, the V gene TRBV20-1; a weak D match, TRBD1 (5 bases). Deletions cut 6 bases from V and 4 bases from J, with 16 bases between. This CDR3 region has 14 residues. The germline gives CDR1 DFQATT, CDR2 SNEGSKA (reference sequence). Written as DNA, the CDR3 is TGCAGTGCATCAGGAGGGGTTGGAAATCAGCCCCAGCATTTT. Its protein product is CSASGGVGNQPQHF.

This clonotype was detected ten times or more. The chain carries TRBV2 and TRBJ1-1; D possibly corresponds to TRBD1 (5 bases). The CDR3 covers 13 residues. Trimming pared 8 bases from V and 4 bases from J, leaving 14 bases between. Germline assignment: CDR1 SNHLY and CDR2 FYNNEI. This CDR3 reads CASGQGEGTEAFF. For the CDR3, the DNA is TGTGCCAGCGGACAAGGAGAAGGCACTGAAGCTTTCTTT.

This clonotype showed up many times. The V and J genes are TRBV20-1 and TRBJ1-5; D is unresolved. The V and J ends lost 0 bases and 4 bases respectively, with 4 bases between them. This CDR3 has 12 residues. Per the germline V gene, CDR1 is DFQATT and CDR2 is SNEGSKA (reference sequence). The CDR3 sequence is CSAREQNQPQHF. The CDR3 bases are TGCAGTGCTAGAGAACAAAATCAGCCCCAGCATTTT.

This clonotype was observed a few times. The chain combines TRBV27 with TRBJ1-1; the D is unclear. The germline V gene has CDR1 MNHEY and CDR2 SMNVEV (reference sequence). The CDR3 spans 14 residues. The V end was cut by 9 bases, the J end by 6 bases, with 20 bases between. In DNA, the CDR3 is TGTGCCAGTGGCCCTACGTACATGTCAGCTGAAGCTTTCTTT. It is translated as CASGPTYMSAEAFF.

This clonotype was picked up many times. The CDR3 loop reads CSAGSLAGLVLYEQYF. CDR3 DNA: TGCAGTGCGGGTTCACTAGCGGGGTTAGTCCTTTACGAGCAGTACTTC. The chain joins TRBV20-1 to TRBJ2-7; 10 positions agree with TRBD2. This CDR3 is 16 amino acids long. The germline V gene encodes CDR1 DFQATT and CDR2 SNEGSKA (reference sequence). Unmatched junction bases numbered 15, after V lost 6 bases and J lost 4 bases.

This clonotype was detected only a few times. This chain joins TRBV6-2 or TRBV6-3 and TRBJ2-1, with D possibly being TRBD2 (6 bases). The germline V gene has CDR1 MNHEY and CDR2 SVGEGT. V was clipped by 2 bases and J by 8 bases, with 10 bases between them. This CDR3 region has 13 residues. This chain's CDR3 is CASSYNREYEQFF. The CDR3 DNA reads TGTGCCAGCAGTTACAATCGGGAGTATGAGCAGTTCTTC.

The chain employs TRBV7-2 and TRBJ2-5; 7 bases are a match to TRBD2. The CDR3 runs to 16 residues. Germline CDR1 is SGHTA and CDR2 is FQGNSA. V trimming: 5 bases; J trimming: 5 bases; junction bases outside the gene matches: 14. The CDR3 DNA follows: TGTGCCAGCAGCATATTAGTCCTAGCGGAAGTGGAGACCCAGTACTTC. It translates to CASSILVLAEVETQYF.

This clonotype was observed many times. V usage is TRBV20-1 and J usage is TRBJ2-1; 10 bases map to TRBD2. The junction had 2 bases not matched to a gene; V was cut back by 0 bases and J by 3 bases. CDR3 length: 15 amino acids. CDR1 DFQATT and CDR2 SNEGSKA come from the germline V gene (reference sequence). CDR3 protein: CSAREWTSGYNEQFF. Here the CDR3 DNA reads TGCAGTGCTAGAGAGTGGACTAGCGGCTACAATGAGCAGTTCTTC.

At least ten counts were recorded for this clonotype. The chain combines TRBV20-1 with TRBJ2-1, with 8 bases matching TRBD2. CDR1 is DFQATT and CDR2 is SNEGSKA in the germline V gene (reference sequence). This CDR3 is 15 amino acids long. J lost 9 bases, V lost 3 bases, and 13 bases had no gene match. As DNA, the CDR3 is TGCAGTGCTAGGGGTCGGACGGGAGGGTCGAGTGAGCAGTTCTTC. Its translation: CSARGRTGGSSEQFF.

There are many counts of this clonotype. CDR3 sequence: CASSLAPGANVLTF. As DNA, the CDR3 is TGTGCCAGCAGTCTTGCCCCAGGGGCCAACGTCCTGACTTTC. This chain links TRBV27 with TRBJ2-6; the D is unclear. Trimming took 5 bases from V and 4 from J, leaving 9 bases between them. CDR1 is MNHEY and CDR2 is SMNVEV in the germline V gene (reference sequence). This CDR3 has 14 amino acids.

This clonotype was detected a few times. This chain joins TRBV30 and TRBJ2-2, with D hard to call. V gave up 2 bases and J gave up 7 bases, with 8 bases separating them. Germline lookup yields CDR1 GTSNPN and CDR2 SVGIG (reference sequence). The CDR3 loop spans 12 amino acids. CDR3 sequence (DNA): TGTGCCTGGAGTCCTTGGGGCGGGGAGCTGTTTTTT. It encodes CAWSPWGGELFF.

The chain joins TRBV5-4 to TRBJ2-3, with 11 bases fitting TRBD2. The CDR3 sequence is 16 residues long. Losses at the gene ends were 4 bases for V and 4 bases for J; bases not matched to a gene: 8. CDR1 and CDR2 (germline): SGHNT, YYREEE (reference sequence). The CDR3 here is CASSLALAGGSDTQYF. The CDR3 DNA follows: TGTGCCAGCAGCCTGGCCCTAGCGGGAGGTTCAGATACGCAGTATTTT.